A single sample gave rise to the 4 T cell receptor beta chains below, sequenced in a study of T cells in localized non-small cell lung cancer. The table came from immunoSEQ multiplex PCR; TCRdb's copy has only in-frame clones and leaves some out. The sample carries 60,000 to 75,000 clones, about four fifths recorded once. Specimen: PBMCs, collected before any cancer treatment. The receptor source for this set is a man between 35 and 75 years old with stage II lung adenocarcinoma.

The J gene is TRBJ1-3, the V gene TRBV19; D is undetermined. Germline assignment: CDR1 LNHDA and CDR2 SQIVND (reference sequence). The CDR3 spans 13 residues. V dropped 10 bases and J dropped 0 bases, with 10 bases sitting between them. Here the CDR3 DNA reads TGTGCCACCATGACACTCTCTGGAAACACCATATATTTT. Protein product: CATMTLSGNTIYF.

V gene TRBV21-1 combines with J gene TRBJ2-7. TRBV21-1 is a pseudogene. There are 19 residues in the CDR3. CDR3 amino acids: CASSKRGEAGVPPNYEQYF. The DNA of the CDR3 is TGTGCCAGCAGCAAAAGGGGGGAAGCCGGCGTCCCCCCGAACTACGAGCAGTACTTC.

The rearrangement uses TRBV4-1 and TRBJ2-3; weak D call: TRBD1 (5 bases). V was cut by 1 base and J by 6 bases, with 17 bases left in between. The CDR3 has 16 residues. CDR1 is MGHRA and CDR2 is YSYEKL in the germline V gene. The CDR3 protein is CASSQGTTGTGDTQYF. DNA of the CDR3: TGCGCCAGCAGCCAAGGGACAACAGGAACCGGGGATACGCAGTATTTT.

This clone was counted ten times or more. The chain has TRBV25-1 and TRBJ2-6; 12 nucleotides line up with TRBD1. V shed 2 bases and J 5 bases; nucleotides not matched to a gene: 4. The CDR3 contains 17 residues. Germline V lookup: CDR1 MGHDK, CDR2 SYGVNS. The CDR3 DNA sequence: TGTGCCAGCAGTGAAACGGGGACAGGGGGCTGGGCCAACGTCCTGACTTTC. Its protein is CASSETGTGGWANVLTF.